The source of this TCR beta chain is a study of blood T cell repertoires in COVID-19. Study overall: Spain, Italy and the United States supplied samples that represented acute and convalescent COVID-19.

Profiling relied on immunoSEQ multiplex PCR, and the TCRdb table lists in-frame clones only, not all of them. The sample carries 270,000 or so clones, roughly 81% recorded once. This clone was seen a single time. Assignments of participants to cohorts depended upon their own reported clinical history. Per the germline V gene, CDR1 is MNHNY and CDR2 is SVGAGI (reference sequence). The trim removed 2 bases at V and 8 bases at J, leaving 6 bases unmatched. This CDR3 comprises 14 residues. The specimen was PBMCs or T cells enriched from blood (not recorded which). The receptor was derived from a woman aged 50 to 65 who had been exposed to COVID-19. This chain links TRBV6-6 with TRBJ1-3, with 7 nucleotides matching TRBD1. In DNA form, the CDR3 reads TGTGCCAGCAGTTACACAGGGGTCGGAGACACCATATATTTT. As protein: CASSYTGVGDTIYF.